Following are 15 T cell receptor beta chains from one sample sequenced in a study of OX40 agonist ivuxolimab in advanced cancers. Assay: immunoSEQ multiplex PCR; the TCRdb copy retains only in-frame clones and omits some. The sample lists 70,000 or so clones, 75% to 85% occurring once. The specimen was CD4+ or CD8+ T cells sorted from blood, collected in a trial of the OX40 agonist ivuxolimab. The receptors were sampled from an adult with an advanced solid tumor such as melanoma, head and neck, liver or kidney cancer.

J is TRBJ2-5 and V is TRBV5-5; 10 bases map to TRBD2. This CDR3 has 16 residues. J was trimmed by 2 bases and V by 4 bases; bases with no gene match: 8. Per the germline V gene, CDR1 is SGHKS and CDR2 is YYEKEE (reference sequence). CDR3 nucleotides: TGTGCCAGCAGCCCCTATCCTAGCGGGGGACAAGAGACCCAGTACTTC. It translates to CASSPYPSGGQETQYF.

CDR3 sequence reads: CASSASSYTEAFF. CDR3 DNA sequence: TGTGCCAGCAGCGCGTCATCTTACACTGAAGCTTTCTTT. The gene calls are TRBV9 and TRBJ1-1; D gene uncertain. V was shortened by 3 bases and J by 3 bases, with 9 bases between the two germline ends. The CDR3 is 13 amino acids. Germline V lookup: CDR1 SGDLS, CDR2 YYNGEE.

The CDR3 region has the DNA TGTGCCAGCAGTGACCAGACAGGGGACTACGAGCAGTACTTC. This gives the protein CASSDQTGDYEQYF. The chain combines TRBV6-4 with TRBJ2-7; 8 nucleotides match TRBD1. The CDR3 runs to 14 residues. Germline trimming cut 2 bases from V and 3 bases from J; bases unmatched to any gene: 3. Germline V CDR1 and CDR2: MRHNA, SNTAGT.

The chain combines TRBV5-4 with TRBJ2-2, with D maybe TRBD1 (6 bases). The germline V gene encodes CDR1 SGHNT and CDR2 YYREEE (reference sequence). The CDR3 covers 16 residues. V was clipped by 4 bases and J by 2 bases, with 15 bases between them. CDR3 DNA: TGTGCCAGCAGCATGCAGACAGGAGCCAACACCGGGGAGCTGTTTTTT. Protein product: CASSMQTGANTGELFF.

The V and J genes are TRBV7-6 and TRBJ2-7; 11 bases are a match to TRBD2. CDR3 size: 15 residues. J was trimmed by 4 bases and V by 5 bases; bases with no gene match: 7. The germline CDR1 and CDR2 sequences are SGHVS and FNYEAQ. This chain's CDR3 is CASSLLAGARYEQYF. CDR3 sequence (DNA): TGTGCCAGCAGCCTACTAGCGGGGGCTCGGTACGAGCAGTACTTC.

This clone was seen more than once but under ten times. This chain joins TRBV4-3 and TRBJ1-1; D not certain. This CDR3 is built from 13 residues. The germline gives CDR1 LGHNA, CDR2 YSLEER. Trimming shortened V by 0 bases and J by 7 bases, and 9 bases separated the two germline ends. CDR3 sequence: CASSQERGGEAFF. The CDR3 DNA sequence: TGCGCCAGCAGCCAAGAACGGGGAGGTGAAGCTTTCTTT.

This chain uses TRBV11-1 with TRBJ1-2; D gene ambiguous. The CDR3 has 13 residues. Trimming removed 6 bases at V and 8 bases at J, with 16 bases between. The germline V gene encodes CDR1 SGHAT and CDR2 FQDESV (reference sequence). The DNA for the CDR3 is TGTGCCAGCAGTACGGACCGCCGATCCGGCTACACCTTC. Protein sequence: CASSTDRRSGYTF. The whole variable domain, remainder taken from reference TRBV11-1 and TRBJ1-2, is EAEVAQSPRYKITEKSQAVAFWCDPISGHATLYWYRQILGQGPELLVQFQDESVVDDSQLPKDRFSAERLKGVDSTLKIQPAELGDSAMYLCASSTDRRSGYTFGSGTRLTVV.

J is TRBJ2-4 and V is TRBV19; 9 bases match TRBD2. The CDR3 extends over 15 amino acids. CDR1 LNHDA and CDR2 SQIVND come from the germline V gene (reference sequence). The V segment lost 3 bases and the J segment 6 bases; nucleotides outside the gene matches: 6. The CDR3 here is CASSMVAGDVNIQYF. The CDR3 nucleotides read TGTGCCAGTAGTATGGTAGCGGGGGATGTAAACATTCAGTACTTC.

This chain connects TRBV10-3 to TRBJ2-7; 8 positions match TRBD1. CDR3 length equals 14 residues. CDR1 and CDR2 (germline): ENHRY, SYGVKD. The junction had 10 bases not matched to a gene; V was cut back by 6 bases and J by 6 bases. The CDR3 coding sequence is TGTGCCATCAGGGAAGGGACAGGTGGGATCGAGCAGTACTTC. Residues: CAIREGTGGIEQYF.

The rearrangement joins TRBV5-8 to TRBJ2-3; no clear D gene. This CDR3 is built from 14 residues. V gave up 2 bases and J gave up 10 bases, with 17 bases separating them. Germline V gene sequence: CDR1 SGHTS, CDR2 YDEGEE. The CDR3 DNA sequence: TGTGCCAGCAGCTTCGATCGGAGCGCCGGGCCGCAGTATTTT. It translates to CASSFDRSAGPQYF.

The CDR3 sequence: CASSREYQETQYF. CDR3 sequence (DNA): TGTGCCAGCTCACGCGAGTACCAAGAGACCCAGTACTTC. V and J are TRBV18 and TRBJ2-5; no clear D gene. Trimming removed 4 bases at V and 0 bases at J, with 6 bases between. The V gene's germline CDR1 is KGHSH and CDR2 LQKENI. The CDR3 has 13 amino acids.

The gene calls are TRBV7-2 and TRBJ2-5; D possibly corresponds to TRBD2 (6 bases). Trimming shortened V by 5 bases and J by 4 bases, and 11 bases separated the two germline ends. Germline lookup yields CDR1 SGHTA and CDR2 FQGNSA. CDR3 length equals 13 residues. CDR3 protein: CASSQTAGETQYF. The CDR3 DNA follows: TGTGCCAGCAGCCAAACAGCGGGAGAGACCCAGTACTTC.

This chain links TRBV5-8 with TRBJ1-1, with D unresolved. V lost 0 bases and J lost 4, with 13 bases in between. The CDR3 consists of 15 residues. Germline V gives CDR1 SGHTS, CDR2 YDEGEE. The CDR3 DNA reads TGTGCCAGCAGCTTGGCCGGGCTAGAAACCACTGAAGCTTTCTTT. Amino acid sequence: CASSLAGLETTEAFF.

Within the sample, this clone is medium-sized (0.01 to 0.1%). The CDR3 sequence: CASSEARDRGPPLHF. The CDR3 region has the DNA TGTGCCAGCAGTGAAGCCCGGGACAGGGGCCCACCCCTCCACTTT. The V gene is TRBV2, the J gene TRBJ1-6; 10 nucleotides agree with TRBD1. The junction had 4 bases not matched to a gene; V was cut back by 0 bases and J by 11 bases. CDR1 is SNHLY, CDR2 FYNNEI, per germline. CDR3 length equals 15 residues.

Only one count was recorded for this clone. The chain uses TRBV5-6 and TRBJ2-3; D may be TRBD2 (5 bases). The CDR3 is 16 amino acids. The germline V and J ends were trimmed by 2 bases and 0 bases, with 13 bases remaining between them. Per the germline V gene, CDR1 is SGHDT and CDR2 is YYEEEE. CDR3 region: CASSFQLASSTDTQYF. The CDR3 DNA reads as TGTGCCAGCAGCTTCCAATTAGCGTCTAGCACAGATACGCAGTATTTT.